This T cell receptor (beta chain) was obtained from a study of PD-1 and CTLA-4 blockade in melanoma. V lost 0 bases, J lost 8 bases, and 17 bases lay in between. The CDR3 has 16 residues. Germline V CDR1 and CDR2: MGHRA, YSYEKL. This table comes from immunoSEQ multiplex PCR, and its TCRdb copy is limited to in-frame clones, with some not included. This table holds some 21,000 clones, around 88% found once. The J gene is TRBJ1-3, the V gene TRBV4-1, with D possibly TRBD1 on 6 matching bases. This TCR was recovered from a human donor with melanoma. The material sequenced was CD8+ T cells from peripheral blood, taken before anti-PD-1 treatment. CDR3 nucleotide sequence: TGCGCCAGCAGCCAAGATACGGGGGGCCGGCCGGACACCATATATTTT. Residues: CASSQDTGGRPDTIYF.